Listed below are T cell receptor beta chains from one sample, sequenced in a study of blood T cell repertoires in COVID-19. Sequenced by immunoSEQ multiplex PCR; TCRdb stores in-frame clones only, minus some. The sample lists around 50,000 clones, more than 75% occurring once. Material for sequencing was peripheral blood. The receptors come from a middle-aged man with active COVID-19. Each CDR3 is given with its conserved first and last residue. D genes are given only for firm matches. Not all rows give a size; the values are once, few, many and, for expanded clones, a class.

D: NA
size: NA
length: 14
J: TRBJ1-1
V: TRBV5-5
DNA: TGTGCCAGCAGCTTGGGGGGAGGGAACACTGAAGCTTTCTTT
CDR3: CASSLGGGNTEAFF

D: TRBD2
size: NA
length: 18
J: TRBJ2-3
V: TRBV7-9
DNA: TGTGCCAGCAGCTCCGGGCTGGGACTACCGGTAATGTCAGATACGCAGTATTTT
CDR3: CASSSGLGLPVMSDTQYF

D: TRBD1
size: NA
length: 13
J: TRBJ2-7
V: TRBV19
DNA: TGTGCCAGCCGGACAGGGGGTTCCTACGAGCAGTACTTC
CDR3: CASRTGGSYEQYF

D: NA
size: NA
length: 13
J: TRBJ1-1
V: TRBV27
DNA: TGTGCCAGCAGCCTCGAACGGGACACTGAAGCTTTCTTT
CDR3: CASSLERDTEAFF

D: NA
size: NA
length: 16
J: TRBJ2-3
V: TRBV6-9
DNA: TGTGCCAGCAGTTATTCGGAACAGGGCATTCTGGATACGCAGTATTTT
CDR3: CASSYSEQGILDTQYF

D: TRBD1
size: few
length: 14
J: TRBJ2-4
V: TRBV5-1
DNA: TGCGCCAGCAGCTCAAGACAGGGGCAAAACATTCAGTACTTC
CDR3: CASSSRQGQNIQYF

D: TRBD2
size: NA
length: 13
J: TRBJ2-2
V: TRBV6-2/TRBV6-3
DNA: TGTGCCAGCAGCCGGGATAGCGGGGCGGAGCTGTTTTTT
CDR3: CASSRDSGAELFF

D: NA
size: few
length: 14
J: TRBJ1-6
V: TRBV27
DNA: TGTGCCAGCAGTTCCACAGGGAGAAATTCACCCCTCCACTTT
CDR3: CASSSTGRNSPLHF

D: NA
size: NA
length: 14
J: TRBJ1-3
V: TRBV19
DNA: TGTGCCAGTAGTATTCGAGGGTCCGGAAACACCATATATTTT
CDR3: CASSIRGSGNTIYF

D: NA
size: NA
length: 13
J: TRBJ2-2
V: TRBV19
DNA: TGTGCCAGTAGTCTACAGGAGACCGGGGAGCTGTTTTTT
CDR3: CASSLQETGELFF

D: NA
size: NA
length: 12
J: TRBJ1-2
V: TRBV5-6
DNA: TGTGCCAGCAGCTTCATAGACTATGGCTACACCTTC
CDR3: CASSFIDYGYTF

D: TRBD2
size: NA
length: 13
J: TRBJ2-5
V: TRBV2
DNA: TGTGCCAGCAGCCGGGGGGTACAGGAGACCCAGTACTTC
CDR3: CASSRGVQETQYF

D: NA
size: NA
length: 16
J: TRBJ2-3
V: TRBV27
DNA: TGTGCCAGCAGTCCCCCCGGTCCGGGTGCGGCAGATACGCAGTATTTT
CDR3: CASSPPGPGAADTQYF